Described below is a single T cell receptor beta chain sequence and its context. Germline V gene data show CDR1 as SEHNR and CDR2 as FQNEAQ (reference sequence). V was trimmed by 4 bases and J by 2 bases, leaving 9 bases between them. CDR3 length equals 14 residues. Per the original data handling: Amplifying reference gene primers gave estimates of nucleated cell counts. The protocol was immunoSEQ multiplex PCR, while the TCRdb copy is restricted to in-frame clones and leaves out a portion. V, J and clone size are taken as reported in that table, and D and trimming were inferred from the DNA itself. The sample yields fewer than 350,000 clones, around 85% seen once. The source of the sample is a study of blood T cell repertoires in COVID-19. Study background: In each case, the material was cDNA or gDNA derived from T cells, B-cell-depleted T cells, or PBMCs.

Within 2 weeks before study entry, exposed participants met a COVID-19 case. The specimen sequenced was PBMCs or T cells enriched from blood (not recorded which). The clonotype originates from a woman aged 25 to 39 who had been exposed to COVID-19. The chain is built from TRBV7-9 and TRBJ1-5; no clear D gene. The CDR3 DNA reads as TGTGCCAGCAGCTCTACTAGCGGCAATCAGCCCCAGCATTTT. This translates into CASSSTSGNQPQHF.